The TCR beta chain under discussion was sequenced for a study of vaccination effects on CD4 cells after COVID-19 (dated by TCRdb to between 2020 and 2023). About the full investigation: Two doses of either the BNT162b2 or the mRNA-1273 mRNA SARS-CoV-2 vaccine were administered to participants. SARS-CoV-2 spike-specific CD4+ TCR repertoires from before and after mRNA vaccination were compared in COVID-19 convalescent patients and in infection-naive vaccine recipients. Altogether, over 9 COVID-19 convalescent patients and 4 SARS-CoV-2-naive healthy vaccine recipients made up the full study. In the study, cultures from other donors were sequenced using the Oncomine TCR Beta short-read assay on an Illumina iSeq 100. What the authors observed across the whole study: Among healthy vaccine recipients, nearly all vaccine-induced clones were SARS-CoV-2 mono-reactive, and just 1 of 255 was cross-reactive with common cold coronaviruses. Only a small number of convalescent patients were included, and no early post-infection timepoints were available, which limited the study. Clones induced by infection and clones induced by vaccination both contracted markedly at late timepoints after vaccination, which fits with T cell responses waning over time.

In the ViraFEST assay, PBMC were stimulated with viral peptide pools, and antigen-specific CD4+ T cell clonotypes were then identified by expansion using TCR sequencing. After approximately 11 days of culture, CD4+ T cells were isolated with the EasySep CD4+ T cell isolation kit. None of the healthy vaccine recipients had a prior SARS-CoV-2 infection, which was confirmed by nucleocapsid antibody tests that came back negative both before and after vaccination. Each well held fewer than 2.5 million PBMC cultured in IMDM containing approximately 5% human AB serum, approximately 10 IU/ml IL-2 and gentamicin, along with roughly 10 ug/ml peptides. Half of the culture medium was replaced with fresh IL-2-containing medium on days 3 and 7. Unless noted otherwise, every peptide stimulation condition was cultured in triplicate wells. Using Ficoll-Paque Plus gradient centrifugation, PBMC were separated from whole blood and then either used fresh or cryopreserved at -140C. The spike proteins of SARS-CoV-2 and of the common cold coronaviruses HCoV-NL63, HCoV-OC43 and HCoV-229E were spanned by overlapping peptide pools. The QIAamp micro DNA kit was used to extract genomic DNA from the cultured CD4+ T cells.

On this clone itself: The clone's antigen remains unknown. Base-call qualities are not available, and no considerably larger clone is one nucleotide away.

Spanning cysteine to phenylalanine, the CDR3 consists of 13 amino acids. The entry retains the CDR3 DNA only, 39 bases that are in frame from base 1. Looking up the germline V gene yields CDR1 MNHEY and CDR2 SVGAGI. V drops 6 bases and J drops 6 bases, leaving 14 bases in between. Library prep was done by the immunoSEQ multiplex PCR assay. DNA from the cultured, isolated CD4+ T cells was subjected to TCR beta CDR3 sequencing. The authors' analysis ran thus. Non-productive TCR sequences were removed and reads were trimmed to the CDR3 region, keeping CDR3s of at least 7 amino acids. Antigen-specific clonotypes were identified with the MANAFEST web app by comparing expansion in peptide wells against reference cultures. Positive clones required FDR<0.05 expansion versus reference and all other wells, odds ratio above 5, and frequency above 0.1% in two replicate wells. Cross-reactive clonotypes were defined as significantly expanded in SARS-CoV-2 spike wells and in at least one common cold coronavirus spike condition. CDR3 similarity was assessed by Levenshtein distance using the stringdist R package, and unrooted trees were constructed with ape in R 3.6.1. Entries here come from immuneACCESS through TCRdb and include only in-frame sequences with V and J called. Some clones fail to appear in such tables; in the studies checked, an unresolved V gene covers under half of the shortfall, and the cause of the remainder is unknown. That table furnishes V, J and clone size, whereas the DNA furnished D and trimming. The sample yields about 54,000 clones; 80% were counted once. The top ten clonotypes cover about 2.6% of the sample.

This specimen consisted of CD4+ T cells from PBMCs cultured with HCoV-229E spike peptides, obtained before COVID-19 vaccination. According to the study, the label for this sample's cell subset or site signals: HCoV-229E spike overlapping peptide pool stimulation. Recombination connected TRBV6-5 to TRBJ1-2; possibly the D gene is TRBD1, per 5 matching bases. The sequence derives from a human donor who received a COVID-19 vaccine. The CDR3 reads CASSPGPLNGYTF. The nucleotides read TGTGCCAGCAGCCCGGGGCCCCTAAATGGCTACACCTTC.